This T cell receptor (beta chain) was profiled in a study of cytomegalovirus exposure and HLA in healthy donors. The study's findings and limits: Across donors, most TCRs were seen rarely, yet some public ones were widespread. Listed as cytomegalovirus-associated were 150 to 200 TCR beta chains. Specific recognition of CMV antigens was confirmed in vitro for three chains (all CMV-associated).

Generated by immunoSEQ multiplex PCR, the TCRdb table keeps only in-frame clones and is missing some. The sample lists approximately 70,000 clones, over 90% seen once, with over 0.8% in the top ten. As regards this clone: What it binds is unknown.

The CDR3 contains 15 residues. The germline V and J ends were trimmed by 0 bases and 2 bases, with 11 bases remaining between them. The germline CDR1 and CDR2 sequences are SGDLS and YYNGEE. Separate from the roughly 630-subject first cohort was the approximately 120-subject validation cohort, to which the donors belonged. What was sequenced was PBMCs. This receptor was identified in a woman aged 18 to 35 in good health and CMV-seronegative. The V call is TRBV9, the J call TRBJ2-5; D might be TRBD1 (6 bases). In DNA, the CDR3 is TGTGCCAGCAGCGTAGGAAGGACAGTACAAGAGACCCAGTACTTC. It encodes CASSVGRTVQETQYF.